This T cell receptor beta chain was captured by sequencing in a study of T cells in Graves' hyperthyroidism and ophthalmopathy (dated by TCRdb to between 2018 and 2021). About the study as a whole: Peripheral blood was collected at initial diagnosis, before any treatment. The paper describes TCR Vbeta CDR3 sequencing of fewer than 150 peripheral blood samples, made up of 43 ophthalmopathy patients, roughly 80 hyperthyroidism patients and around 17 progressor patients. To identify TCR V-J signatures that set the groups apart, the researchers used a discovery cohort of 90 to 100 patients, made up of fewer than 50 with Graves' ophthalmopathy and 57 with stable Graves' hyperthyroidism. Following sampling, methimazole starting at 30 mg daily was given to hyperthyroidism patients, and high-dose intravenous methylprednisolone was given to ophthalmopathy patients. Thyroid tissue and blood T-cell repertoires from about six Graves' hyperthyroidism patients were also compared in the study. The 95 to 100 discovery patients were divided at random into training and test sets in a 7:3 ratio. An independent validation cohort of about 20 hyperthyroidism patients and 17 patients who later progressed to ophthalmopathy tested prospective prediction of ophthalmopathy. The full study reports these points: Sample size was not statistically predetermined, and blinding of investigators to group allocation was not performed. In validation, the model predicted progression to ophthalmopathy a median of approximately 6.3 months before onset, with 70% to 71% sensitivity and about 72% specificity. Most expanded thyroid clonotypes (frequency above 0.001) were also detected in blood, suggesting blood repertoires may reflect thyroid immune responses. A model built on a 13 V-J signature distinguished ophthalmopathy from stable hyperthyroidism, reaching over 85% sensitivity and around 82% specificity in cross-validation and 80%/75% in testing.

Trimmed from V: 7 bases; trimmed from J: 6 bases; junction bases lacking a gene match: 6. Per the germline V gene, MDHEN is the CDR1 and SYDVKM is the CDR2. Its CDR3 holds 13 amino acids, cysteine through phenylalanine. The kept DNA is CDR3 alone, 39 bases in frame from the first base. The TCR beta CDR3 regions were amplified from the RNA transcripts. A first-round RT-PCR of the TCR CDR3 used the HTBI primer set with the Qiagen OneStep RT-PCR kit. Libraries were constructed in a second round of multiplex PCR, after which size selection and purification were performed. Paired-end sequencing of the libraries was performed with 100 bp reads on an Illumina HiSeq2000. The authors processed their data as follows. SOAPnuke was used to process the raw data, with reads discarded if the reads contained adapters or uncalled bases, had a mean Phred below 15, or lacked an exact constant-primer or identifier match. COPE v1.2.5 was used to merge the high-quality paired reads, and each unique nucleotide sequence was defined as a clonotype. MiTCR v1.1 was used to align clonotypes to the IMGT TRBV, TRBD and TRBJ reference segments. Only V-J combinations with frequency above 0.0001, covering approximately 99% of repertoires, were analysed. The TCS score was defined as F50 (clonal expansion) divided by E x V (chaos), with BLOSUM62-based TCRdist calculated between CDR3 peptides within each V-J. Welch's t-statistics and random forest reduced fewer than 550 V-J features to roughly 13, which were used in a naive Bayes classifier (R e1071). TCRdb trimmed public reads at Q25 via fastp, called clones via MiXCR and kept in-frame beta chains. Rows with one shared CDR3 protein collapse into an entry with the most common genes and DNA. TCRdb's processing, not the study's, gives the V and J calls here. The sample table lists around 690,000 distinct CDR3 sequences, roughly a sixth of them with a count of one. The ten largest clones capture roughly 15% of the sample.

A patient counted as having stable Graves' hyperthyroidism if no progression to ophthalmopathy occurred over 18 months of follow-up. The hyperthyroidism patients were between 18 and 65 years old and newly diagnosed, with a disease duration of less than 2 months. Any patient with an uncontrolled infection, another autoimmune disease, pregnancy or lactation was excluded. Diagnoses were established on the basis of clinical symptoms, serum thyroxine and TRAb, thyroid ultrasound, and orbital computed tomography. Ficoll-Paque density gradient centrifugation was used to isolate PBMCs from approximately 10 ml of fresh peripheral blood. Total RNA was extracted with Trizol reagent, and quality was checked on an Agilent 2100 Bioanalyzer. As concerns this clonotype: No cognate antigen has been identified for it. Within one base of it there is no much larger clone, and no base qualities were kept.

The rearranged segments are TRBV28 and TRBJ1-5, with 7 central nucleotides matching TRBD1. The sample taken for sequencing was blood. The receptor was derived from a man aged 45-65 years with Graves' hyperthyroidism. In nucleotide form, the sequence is TGTGCCAGCACCATCCAGGGGGGTCAGCCCCAGCATTTT. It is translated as CASTIQGGQPQHF.